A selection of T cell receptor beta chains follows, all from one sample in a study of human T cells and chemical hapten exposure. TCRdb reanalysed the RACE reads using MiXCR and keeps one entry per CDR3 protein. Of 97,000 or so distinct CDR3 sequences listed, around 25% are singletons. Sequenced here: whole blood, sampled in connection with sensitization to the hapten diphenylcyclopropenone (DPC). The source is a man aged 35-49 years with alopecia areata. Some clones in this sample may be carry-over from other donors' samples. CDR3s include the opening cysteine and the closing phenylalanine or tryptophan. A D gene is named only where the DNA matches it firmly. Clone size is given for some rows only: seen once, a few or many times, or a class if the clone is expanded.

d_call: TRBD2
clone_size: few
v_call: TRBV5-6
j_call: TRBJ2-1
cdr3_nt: TGTGCCAGCAGCTCACTACTCATGACGGGGGATAGCGGGAGGAGGGAGCAGTTCTTC
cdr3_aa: CASSSLLMTGDSGRREQFF

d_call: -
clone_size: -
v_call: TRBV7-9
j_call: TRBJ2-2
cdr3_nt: TGTGCCAGCAGCTTAGTTCAGGGTGTGGAGCTGTTTTTT
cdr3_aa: CASSLVQGVELFF

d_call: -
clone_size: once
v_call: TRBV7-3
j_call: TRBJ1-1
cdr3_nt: TGTGCCAGCAGCTTAGGAAGCCTGACTGAAGCTTTCTTT
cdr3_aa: CASSLGSLTEAFF

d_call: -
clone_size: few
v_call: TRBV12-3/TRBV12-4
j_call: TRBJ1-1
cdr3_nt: TGTGCCAGCAGTCGACTGTTGAACACTGAAGCTTTCTTT
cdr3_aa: CASSRLLNTEAFF

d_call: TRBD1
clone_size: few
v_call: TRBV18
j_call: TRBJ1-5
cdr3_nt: TGTGCCAGCTCACCATCTTCGGTCCGGGACAGGAATCAGCCCCAGCATTTT
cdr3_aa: CASSPSSVRDRNQPQHF

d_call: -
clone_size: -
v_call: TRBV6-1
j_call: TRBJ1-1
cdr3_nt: TGTGCCAGCAGTGTGCAAGGGGGGACTGAAGCTTTCTTT
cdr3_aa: CASSVQGGTEAFF

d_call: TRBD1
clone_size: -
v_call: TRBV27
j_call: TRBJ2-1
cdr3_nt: TGTGCCAGCAGGCAGGGGGCCTACAATGAGCAGTTCTTC
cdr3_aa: CASRQGAYNEQFF

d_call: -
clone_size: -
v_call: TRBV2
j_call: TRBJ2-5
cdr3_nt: TGTGCCAGCACCACGGCGGGGTACCAAGAGACCCAGTACTTC
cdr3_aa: CASTTAGYQETQYF

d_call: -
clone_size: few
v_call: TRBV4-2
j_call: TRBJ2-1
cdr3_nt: TGTGCCAGCAGCCAAGACAATCTCGCCTACAATGAGCAGTTCTTC
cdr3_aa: CASSQDNLAYNEQFF

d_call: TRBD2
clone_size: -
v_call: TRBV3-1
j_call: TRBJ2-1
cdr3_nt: TGTGCCAGCAGCCACCTAGCGGGAGGGAGAACGAGCTCCTACAATGAGCAGTTCTTC
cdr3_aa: CASSHLAGGRTSSYNEQFF

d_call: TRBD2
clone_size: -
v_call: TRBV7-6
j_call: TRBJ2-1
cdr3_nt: TGTGCCAGCAGAAGCGGACTAGCGGGAGTTCATGAGCAGTTCTTC
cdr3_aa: CASRSGLAGVHEQFF

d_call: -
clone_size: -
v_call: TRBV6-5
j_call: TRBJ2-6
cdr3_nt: TGTGCCAGCAGTTATTACGGACCCCAGCCTGGGGCCAACGTCCTGACTTTC
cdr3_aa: CASSYYGPQPGANVLTF

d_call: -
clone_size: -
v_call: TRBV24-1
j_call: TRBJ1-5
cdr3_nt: TGTGCCACCAGTGCTCCGGGTGGCCAGCCCCAGCATTTT
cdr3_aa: CATSAPGGQPQHF

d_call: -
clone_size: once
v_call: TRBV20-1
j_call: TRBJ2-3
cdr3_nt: TGCAGTGCTAGCCTTCAGGTGGGAGCTAGCACAGATACGCAGTATTTT
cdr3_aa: CSASLQVGASTDTQYF

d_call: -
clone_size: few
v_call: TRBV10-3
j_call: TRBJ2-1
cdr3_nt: TGTGCCATCAGTGAGGGAGACGCTGTCGATGAGCAGTTCTTC
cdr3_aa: CAISEGDAVDEQFF

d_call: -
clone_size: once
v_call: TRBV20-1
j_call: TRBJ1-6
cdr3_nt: TGCAGTGCTAGAGTTGAGCCGGGAATGGACTTTTATAATTCACCCCTCCACTTT
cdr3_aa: CSARVEPGMDFYNSPLHF

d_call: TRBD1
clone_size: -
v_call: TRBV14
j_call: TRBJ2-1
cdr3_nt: TGTGCCAGCAGCCAGGGACAGGGAATCGAGTACAATGAGCAGTTCTTC
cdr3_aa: CASSQGQGIEYNEQFF

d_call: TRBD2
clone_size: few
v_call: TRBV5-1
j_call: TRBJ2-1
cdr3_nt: TGCGCCAGCAGCGCCGGACTAGCGGGAGTGCGGTACAATGAGCAGTTCTTC
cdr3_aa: CASSAGLAGVRYNEQFF

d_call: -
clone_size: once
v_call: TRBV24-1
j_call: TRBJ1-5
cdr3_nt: TGTGCCACCAGTGATGGGGCTGCGGGTAATCAGCCCCAGCATTTT
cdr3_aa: CATSDGAAGNQPQHF

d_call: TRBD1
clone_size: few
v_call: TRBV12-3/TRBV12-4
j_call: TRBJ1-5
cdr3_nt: TGTGCCAGCCACAGGGGGGGACTTGGAGTCAATCAGCCCCAGCATTTT
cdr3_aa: CASHRGGLGVNQPQHF

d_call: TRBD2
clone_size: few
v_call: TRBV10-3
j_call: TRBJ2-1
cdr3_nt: TGTGCCATCAGAGGGAGCGGGAGCTCCTACAATGAGCAGTTCTTC
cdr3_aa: CAIRGSGSSYNEQFF

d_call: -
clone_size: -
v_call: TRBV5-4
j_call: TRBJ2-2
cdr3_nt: TGTGCCAGCAGCATACAATGGGCCGGGGAGCTGTTTTTT
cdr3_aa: CASSIQWAGELFF

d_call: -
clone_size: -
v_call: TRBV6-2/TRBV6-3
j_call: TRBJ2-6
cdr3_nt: TGTGCCAGCAGTTACCTCTCTGGGGCCAACGTCCTGACTTTC
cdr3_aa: CASSYLSGANVLTF

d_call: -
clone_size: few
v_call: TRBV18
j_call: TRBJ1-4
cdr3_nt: TGTGCCAGCTCACCGAGGGATGCAACTAATGAAAAACTGTTTTTT
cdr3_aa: CASSPRDATNEKLFF

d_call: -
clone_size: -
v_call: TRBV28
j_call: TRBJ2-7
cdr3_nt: TGTGCCAGCAGTTTAAAAGTAGGGCGCATCCGCGAGCAGTACTTC
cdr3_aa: CASSLKVGRIREQYF

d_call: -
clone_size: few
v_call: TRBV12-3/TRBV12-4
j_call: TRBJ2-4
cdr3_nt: TGTGCCAGCAGTACAGGGATCCAAAACATTCAGTACTTC
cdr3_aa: CASSTGIQNIQYF

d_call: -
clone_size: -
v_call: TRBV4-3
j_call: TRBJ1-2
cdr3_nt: TGCGCCAGCAGTCAAGGAAGGGGCTTGGGCTACACCTTC
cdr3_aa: CASSQGRGLGYTF

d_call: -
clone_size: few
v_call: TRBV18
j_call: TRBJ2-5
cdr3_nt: TGTGCCAGCTTGGCCAGCGCCCAAGAGACCCAGTACTTC
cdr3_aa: CASLASAQETQYF

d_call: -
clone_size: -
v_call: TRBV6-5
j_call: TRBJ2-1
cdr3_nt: TGTGCCAGCAGTTACAGGGGCGATGAGCAGTTCTTC
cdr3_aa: CASSYRGDEQFF

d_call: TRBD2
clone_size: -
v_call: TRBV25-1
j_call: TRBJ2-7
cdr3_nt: TGTGCCAGCACTCTAGCGGGAGGGTCCCACGAGCAGTACTTC
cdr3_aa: CASTLAGGSHEQYF

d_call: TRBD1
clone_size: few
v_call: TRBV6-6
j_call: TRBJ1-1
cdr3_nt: TGTGCCAGCAGTCCGACAGGGCAGATGAACACTGAAGCTTTCTTT
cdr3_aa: CASSPTGQMNTEAFF

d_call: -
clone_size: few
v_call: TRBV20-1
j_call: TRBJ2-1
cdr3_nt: TGCAGTGCTAGAGGGTCGGGACTGGGGGGCAATGAGCAGTTCTTC
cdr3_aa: CSARGSGLGGNEQFF

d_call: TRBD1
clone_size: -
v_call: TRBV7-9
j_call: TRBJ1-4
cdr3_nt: TGTGCCAGCAGCTCAGAGGGGACAGGTGAAAAACTGTTTTTT
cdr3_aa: CASSSEGTGEKLFF

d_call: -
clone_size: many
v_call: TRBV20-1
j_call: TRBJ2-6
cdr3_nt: TGCAGTGCCCCGGCGTGGACAGCAGACTCTGGGGCCAACGTCCTGACTTTC
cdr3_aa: CSAPAWTADSGANVLTF

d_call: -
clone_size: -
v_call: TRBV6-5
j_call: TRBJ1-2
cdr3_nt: TGTGCCAGCAGTTCCCGGGACACCTGGCATGGCTACACCTTC
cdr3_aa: CASSSRDTWHGYTF

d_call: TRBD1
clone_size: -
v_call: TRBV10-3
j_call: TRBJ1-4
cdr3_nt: TGTGCCATCAGTGACCCAGGGGGTTTGGGAGGTGAAAAACTGTTTTTT
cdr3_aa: CAISDPGGLGGEKLFF

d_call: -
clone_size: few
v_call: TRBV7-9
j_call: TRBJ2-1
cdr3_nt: TGTGCCAGCAGCTTAGCGGTTTCAGCGGAGAGTCGGCTGAATGAGCAGTTCTTC
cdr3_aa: CASSLAVSAESRLNEQFF

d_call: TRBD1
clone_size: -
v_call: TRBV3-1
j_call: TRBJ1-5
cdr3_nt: TGTGCCAGCAGCCCGACCCTCGGTACAGGGGGGCTTGGCAATCAGCCCCAGCATTTT
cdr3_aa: CASSPTLGTGGLGNQPQHF

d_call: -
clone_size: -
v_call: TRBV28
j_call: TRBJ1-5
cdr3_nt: TGTGCCAGCAGTTACACCGGGGGGCAGCCCCAGCATTTT
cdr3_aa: CASSYTGGQPQHF

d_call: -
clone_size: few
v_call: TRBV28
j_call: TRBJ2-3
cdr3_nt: TGTGCCAGCAGTTTATTAGTCCCCAGGGACCCCACAGATACGCAGTATTTT
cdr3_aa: CASSLLVPRDPTDTQYF

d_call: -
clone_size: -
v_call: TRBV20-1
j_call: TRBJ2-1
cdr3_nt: TGCAGTGCTGGACTGAACAATGAGCAGTTCTTC
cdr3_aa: CSAGLNNEQFF

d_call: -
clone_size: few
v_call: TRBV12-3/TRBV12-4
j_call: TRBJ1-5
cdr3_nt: TGTGCTATGGGGGGCCCTTGGCCCCAGCATTTT
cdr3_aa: CAMGGPWPQHF

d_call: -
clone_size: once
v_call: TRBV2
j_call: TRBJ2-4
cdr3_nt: TGTGCCAGGGGGGACGTCAAAAACATTCAGTACTTC
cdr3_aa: CARGDVKNIQYF

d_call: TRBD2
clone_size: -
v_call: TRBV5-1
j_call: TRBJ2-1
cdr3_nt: TGCGCCAGCAGCTTGGCACTAGCGGGAGGATTCGATGAGCAGTTCTTC
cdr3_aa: CASSLALAGGFDEQFF

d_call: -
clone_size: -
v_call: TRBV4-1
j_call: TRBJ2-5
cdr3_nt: TGCGCCAGCAGCCAAGGTTCAGGTTTCCAAGAGACCCAGTACTTC
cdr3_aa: CASSQGSGFQETQYF

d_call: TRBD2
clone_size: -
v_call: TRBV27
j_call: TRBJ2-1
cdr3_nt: TGTGCCAGCAGTGAGGGACTAGAGGGCGGTGAGCAGTTCTTC
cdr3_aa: CASSEGLEGGEQFF

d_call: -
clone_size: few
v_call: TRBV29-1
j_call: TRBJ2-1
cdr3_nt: TGCAGCGTTGAAGGGGATAACCTGTACTCCTACAATGAGCAGTTCTTC
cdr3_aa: CSVEGDNLYSYNEQFF

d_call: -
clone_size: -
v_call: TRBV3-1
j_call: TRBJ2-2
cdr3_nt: TGTGCCAGCAGCCAAGATGGTGTCCGGCGGGCTAACACCGGGGAGCTGTTTTTT
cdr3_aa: CASSQDGVRRANTGELFF

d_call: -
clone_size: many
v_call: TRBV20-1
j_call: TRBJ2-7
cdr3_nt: TGCAGTGCTAGAGGGGAGGAGAGCTCCTACGAGCAGTACTTC
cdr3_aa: CSARGEESSYEQYF

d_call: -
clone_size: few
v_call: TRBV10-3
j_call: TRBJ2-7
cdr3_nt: TGTGCCATCAGTGAGCTCGAGGACAGCCTCGAGCAGTACTTC
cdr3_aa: CAISELEDSLEQYF